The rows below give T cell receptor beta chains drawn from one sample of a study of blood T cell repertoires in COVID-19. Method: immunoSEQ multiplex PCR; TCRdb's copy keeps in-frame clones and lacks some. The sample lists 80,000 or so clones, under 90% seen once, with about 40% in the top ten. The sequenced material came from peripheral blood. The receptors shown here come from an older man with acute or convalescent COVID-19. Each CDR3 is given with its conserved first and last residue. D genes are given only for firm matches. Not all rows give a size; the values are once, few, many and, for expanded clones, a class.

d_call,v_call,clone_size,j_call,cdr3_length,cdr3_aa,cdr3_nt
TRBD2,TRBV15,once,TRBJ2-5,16,CATSGSLTSGKETQYF,TGTGCCACCAGCGGGTCGTTGACTAGCGGTAAAGAGACCCAGTACTTC
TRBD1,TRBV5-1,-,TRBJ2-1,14,CASSLGQGANEQFF,TGCGCCAGCAGCTTGGGACAGGGGGCTAATGAGCAGTTCTTC
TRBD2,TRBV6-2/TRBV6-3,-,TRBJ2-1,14,CASSAGGSHNEQFF,TGTGCCAGCAGTGCGGGAGGGAGCCACAATGAGCAGTTCTTC
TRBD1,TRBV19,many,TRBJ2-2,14,CASSAQGDTGELFF,TGTGCCAGTAGTGCACAGGGGGACACCGGGGAGCTGTTTTTT
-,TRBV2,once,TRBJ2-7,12,CASSRTEYEQYF,TGTGCCAGCTCCCGGACTGAATACGAGCAGTACTTC
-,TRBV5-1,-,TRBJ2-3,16,CASSGRQGGGTDTQYF,TGCGCCAGCAGCGGACGACAGGGAGGCGGCACAGATACGCAGTATTTT
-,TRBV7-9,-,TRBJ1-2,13,CASSPTGRGGYTF,TGTGCCAGCAGCCCTACAGGTCGAGGTGGCTACACCTTC
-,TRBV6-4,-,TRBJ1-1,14,CASSAHREGTEAFF,TGTGCCAGCAGTGCCCACCGGGAGGGCACTGAAGCTTTCTTT
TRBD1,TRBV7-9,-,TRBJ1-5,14,CASSPDRVNQPQHF,TGTGCCAGCAGCCCGGACAGGGTCAATCAGCCCCAGCATTTT
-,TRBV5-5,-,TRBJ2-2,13,CASSFLDTGELFF,TGTGCCAGCAGCTTCTTAGACACCGGGGAGCTGTTTTTT
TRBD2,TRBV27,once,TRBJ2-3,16,CASSLRSGRVTDTQYF,TGTGCCAGCAGCCTCCGGTCGGGGAGGGTCACAGATACGCAGTATTTT
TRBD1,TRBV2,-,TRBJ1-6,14,CASRRQGNISPLHF,TGTGCCAGCAGACGACAGGGAAATATCTCACCCCTCCACTTT
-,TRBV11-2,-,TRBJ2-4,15,CASSLVGQGAGARHF,-
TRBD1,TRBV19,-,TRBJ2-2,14,CASRDRGDTGELFF,TGTGCCAGTAGAGACAGGGGAGACACCGGGGAGCTGTTTTTT
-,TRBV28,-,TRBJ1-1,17,CASSLYSLKQGNTEAFF,TGTGCCAGCAGTTTATATTCTCTAAAGCAGGGGAACACTGAAGCTTTCTTT
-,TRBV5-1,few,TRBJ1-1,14,CASSLPNSNTEAFF,TGCGCCAGCAGCTTGCCAAACAGCAACACTGAAGCTTTCTTT
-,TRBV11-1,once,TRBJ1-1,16,CASSFSIGAQGTEAFF,TGTGCCAGCAGCTTTTCGATTGGGGCGCAAGGCACTGAAGCTTTCTTT
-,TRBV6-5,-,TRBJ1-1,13,CASSPLSNTEAFF,TGTGCCAGCAGCCCCCTCTCGAACACTGAAGCTTTCTTT
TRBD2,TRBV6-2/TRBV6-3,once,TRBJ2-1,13,CASSYSSGGEQFF,TGTGCCAGCAGTTACTCTTCGGGAGGGGAGCAGTTCTTC
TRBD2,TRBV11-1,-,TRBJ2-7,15,CASSKLAGYSYEQYF,TGTGCCAGCAGCAAACTAGCGGGGTACTCCTACGAGCAGTACTTC
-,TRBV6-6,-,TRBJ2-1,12,CASSYSSNEQFF,TGTGCCAGCAGTTACTCTTCTAATGAGCAGTTCTTC
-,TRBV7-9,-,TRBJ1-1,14,CASSLTQGNTEAFF,TGTGCCAGCAGCTTAACACAGGGGAACACTGAAGCTTTCTTT
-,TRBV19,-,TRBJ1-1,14,CASSNQGPNTEAFF,TGTGCCAGTAGTAACCAGGGGCCGAACACTGAAGCTTTCTTT
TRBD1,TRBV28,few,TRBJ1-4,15,CASSPVTGKEEKLFF,TGTGCCAGCAGCCCTGTGACAGGGAAGGAAGAAAAACTGTTTTTT
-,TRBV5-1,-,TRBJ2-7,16,CASGRSLQAIGGEQYF,TGCGCCAGCGGCCGGTCCTTACAGGCCATAGGTGGCGAGCAGTACTTC
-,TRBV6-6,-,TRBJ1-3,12,CASTTAGNTIYF,TGTGCCAGCACCACAGCTGGAAACACCATATATTTT
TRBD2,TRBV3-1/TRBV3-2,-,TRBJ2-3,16,CASSHPSAGGTDTQYF,TGTGCCAGCAGCCACCCTTCAGCGGGGGGCACAGATACGCAGTATTTT
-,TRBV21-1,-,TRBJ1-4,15,CASSKWAGRHEKLFF,TGTGCCAGCAGCAAATGGGCTGGGAGGCACGAAAAACTGTTTTTT
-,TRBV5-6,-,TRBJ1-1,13,CASSQTEYTEAFF,TGTGCCAGCAGCCAGACAGAGTACACTGAAGCTTTCTTT
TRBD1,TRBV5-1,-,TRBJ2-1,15,CASSTDRAALNEQFF,TGCGCCAGCAGCACAGACAGGGCGGCCCTTAATGAGCAGTTCTTC
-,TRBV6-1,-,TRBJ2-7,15,CASSEALRLSYEQYF,TGTGCCAGCAGTGAAGCGCTCCGACTATCCTACGAGCAGTACTTC
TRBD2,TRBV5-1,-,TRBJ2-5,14,CASSAGTSRETQYF,TGCGCCAGCAGCGCAGGGACTAGCCGGGAGACCCAGTACTTC
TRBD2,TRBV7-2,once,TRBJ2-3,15,CASSRTSGGTDTQYF,TGTGCCAGCAGTAGGACTAGCGGGGGAACAGATACGCAGTATTTT
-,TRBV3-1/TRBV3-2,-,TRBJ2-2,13,CASSRHRAGELFF,TGTGCCAGCAGCCGCCACAGGGCCGGGGAGCTGTTTTTT
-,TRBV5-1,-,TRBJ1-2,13,CASSLVADYGYTF,TGCGCCAGCAGCTTGGTGGCGGATTATGGCTACACCTTC
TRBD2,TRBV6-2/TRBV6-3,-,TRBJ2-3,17,CASSYLLTSAFTDTQYF,TGTGCCAGCAGTTACCTATTGACTAGCGCCTTCACAGATACGCAGTATTTT
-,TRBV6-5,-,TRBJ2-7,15,CASSYRRGRADEQYF,TGTGCCAGCAGTTACAGGAGGGGGAGGGCCGATGAGCAGTACTTC
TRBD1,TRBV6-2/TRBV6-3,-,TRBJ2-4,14,CASSFGTGRNIQYF,TGTGCCAGCAGTTTTGGGACAGGGAGAAACATTCAGTACTTC
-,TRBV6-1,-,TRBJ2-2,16,CASSEAKAVNTGELFF,TGTGCCAGCAGTGAAGCGAAGGCGGTGAACACCGGGGAGCTGTTTTTT
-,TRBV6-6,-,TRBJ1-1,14,CASSYGQGNTEAFF,TGTGCCAGCAGTTACGGGCAGGGCAACACTGAAGCTTTCTTT
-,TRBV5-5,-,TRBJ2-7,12,CASSLGEYEQYF,TGTGCCAGCAGCTTGGGGGAGTACGAGCAGTACTTC
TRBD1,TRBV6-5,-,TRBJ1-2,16,CASSLGQPGRGYGYTF,TGTGCCAGCAGTTTGGGACAGCCGGGAAGGGGGTATGGCTACACCTTC
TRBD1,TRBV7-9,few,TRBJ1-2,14,CASSFGQVESGYTF,TGTGCCAGCAGCTTTGGACAGGTAGAGAGTGGCTACACCTTC
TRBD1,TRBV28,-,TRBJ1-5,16,CASILSDRGGNQPQHF,TGTGCCAGCATTCTATCAGACAGGGGAGGCAATCAGCCCCAGCATTTT